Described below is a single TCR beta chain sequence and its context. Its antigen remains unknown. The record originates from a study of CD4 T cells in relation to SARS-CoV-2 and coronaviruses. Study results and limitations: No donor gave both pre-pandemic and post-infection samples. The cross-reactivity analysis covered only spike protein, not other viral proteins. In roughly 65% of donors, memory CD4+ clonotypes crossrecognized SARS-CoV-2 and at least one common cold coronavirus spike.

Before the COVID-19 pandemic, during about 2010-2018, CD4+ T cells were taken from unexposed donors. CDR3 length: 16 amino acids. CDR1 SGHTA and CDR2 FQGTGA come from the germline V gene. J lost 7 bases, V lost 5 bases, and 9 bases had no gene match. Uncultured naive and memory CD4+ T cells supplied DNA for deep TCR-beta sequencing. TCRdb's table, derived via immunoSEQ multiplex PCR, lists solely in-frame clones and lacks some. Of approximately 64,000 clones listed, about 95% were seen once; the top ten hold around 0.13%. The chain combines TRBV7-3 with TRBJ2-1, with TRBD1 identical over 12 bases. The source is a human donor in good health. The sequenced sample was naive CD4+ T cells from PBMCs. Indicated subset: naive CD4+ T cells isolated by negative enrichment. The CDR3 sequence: CASSPTGQGARNEQFF. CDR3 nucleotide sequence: TGTGCCAGCAGCCCGACGGGACAGGGGGCGCGTAATGAGCAGTTCTTC.